This T cell receptor beta chain was documented in a study of blood T cell repertoires in COVID-19. In the source study's methods: Researchers report that nucleated cell counts were estimated from reference gene primer amplification. The method was immunoSEQ multiplex PCR; TCRdb's version includes in-frame clones alone and lacks a portion of them. For V, J and clone size, that table is used; D and trimming come from the DNA. The sample holds about 170,000 clones, more than 75% seen once. The CDR3 is made up of 13 amino acids. The V end was cut by 8 bases, the J end by 2 bases, with 11 bases between. CDR1 and CDR2 (germline): SGHDN, FVKESK.

The sample consisted of peripheral blood. The rearrangement links TRBV14 to TRBJ2-3, with TRBD2 as a possible D gene (5 bases). The sequence came from a man aged 18 to 29 with active or convalescent COVID-19. The CDR3 sequence is CASQRILTDTQYF. The DNA of the CDR3 is TGTGCCAGCCAGCGGATACTCACAGATACGCAGTATTTT.